What follows are 11 T cell receptor beta chains derived from one specimen sequenced in a study of blood T cell repertoires in COVID-19. Only in-frame clones appear in the TCRdb table, and some are missing; sequencing was by immunoSEQ multiplex PCR. Among some 97,000 clones, roughly nine tenths were seen once, and the ten largest hold more than 0.85%. Sequenced sample: peripheral blood. The receptor source for this set is a man aged 60 to 69 with acute or convalescent COVID-19.

The CDR3 sequence is CASSLGQGNTEAFF. CDR3 sequence (DNA): TGTGCCAGCAGCTTAGGGCAGGGGAACACTGAAGCTTTCTTT. V usage is TRBV7-9 and J usage is TRBJ1-1; tentative D call: TRBD1 (5 bases). The V gene lost 1 base and the J gene lost 1 base, with 7 bases spanning the gap. This CDR3 spans 14 amino acids. Per germline, CDR1 SEHNR and CDR2 FQNEAQ (reference sequence).

This chain uses TRBV9 with TRBJ2-3; TRBD1 matches 7 bases. The CDR3 length is 15 residues. Trimming took 3 bases from V and 2 from J; bases not matched to a gene: 6. CDR1 SGDLS and CDR2 YYNGEE come from the germline V gene. CDR3 residues: CASSADRVATDTQYF. CDR3 coding DNA: TGTGCCAGCAGCGCCGACAGGGTTGCCACAGATACGCAGTATTTT.

The V gene is TRBV30, the J gene TRBJ2-3, with D possibly matching TRBD2 (5 bases). Per the germline V gene, CDR1 is GTSNPN and CDR2 is SVGIG (reference sequence). Trimming removed 2 bases at V and 6 bases at J, with 12 bases between. The CDR3 totals 13 residues. In DNA, the CDR3 is TGTGCCTGGAGTCCCTGGAGGCGGGATACGCAGTATTTT. Encoded protein: CAWSPWRRDTQYF.

The chain employs TRBV19 and TRBJ1-5, with a weak D call TRBD1 (6 bases). Trimming pared 3 bases from V and 6 bases from J, leaving 21 bases between. This CDR3 spans 17 amino acids. Germline V gene sequence: CDR1 LNHDA, CDR2 SQIVND (reference sequence). CDR3 region: CASSMGAGALGGQPQHF. DNA of the CDR3: TGTGCCAGTAGTATGGGAGCAGGGGCCCTAGGTGGTCAGCCCCAGCATTTT.

As to this clone: Mismatch with germline at one junction end may stem from a read error. The chain has TRBV6-1 and TRBJ1-2; D is possibly TRBD1 (6 bases). Germline V CDR1 and CDR2: MNHNS, SASEGT. The CDR3 runs to 15 residues. For the CDR3, the DNA is TGTGCCAGCAGGGAAGGGTATGGACAGAACTATGGCTACACCTTC. Its translation: CASREGYGQNYGYTF.

V and J are TRBV6-5 and TRBJ2-1; 9 bases are shared with TRBD2. This CDR3 is 15 amino acids long. With 2 bases clipped from V and 5 bases from J, the junction kept 4 bases outside the gene matches. CDR1 is MNHEY, CDR2 SVGAGI, per germline. The CDR3 region has the DNA TGTGCCAGCAGTTACGCGGGGGGGCCAAACAATGAGCAGTTCTTC. Translated: CASSYAGGPNNEQFF.

The V gene is TRBV5-1, the J gene TRBJ2-5; the match to TRBD1 covers 7 bases. V lost 4 bases, J lost 5 bases, and 5 bases stayed unmatched. The CDR3 consists of 13 residues. CDR1 SGHRS and CDR2 YFSETQ come from the germline V gene. DNA for the CDR3: TGCGCCAGCAGCCTACAGGGGACGGAGACCCAGTACTTC. Its translation: CASSLQGTETQYF.

The rearrangement joins TRBV27 to TRBJ1-1; weak D call: TRBD1 (6 bases). This CDR3 is 16 amino acids long. The V end was cut by 7 bases, the J end by 0 bases, with 18 bases between. Germline values: CDR1 MNHEY, CDR2 SMNVEV (reference sequence). The CDR3 DNA is TGTGCCAGCAAGGCCACGGGAGGGGGTCTGAACACTGAAGCTTTCTTT. This sequence encodes CASKATGGGLNTEAFF.

The chain employs TRBV3-1 (or the pseudogene TRBV3-2) and TRBJ1-1, with D possibly matching TRBD1 (6 bases). CDR3 length: 15 residues. Germline V gene lookup returns CDR1 LGHDT and CDR2 YNNKEL (reference sequence). Trimming cost V 3 bases and J 5 bases, with 16 bases left between them. The CDR3 nucleotides read TGTGCCAGCAGCCAGGACGGGCAGGGGAGTACTGAAGCTTTCTTT. Its translation: CASSQDGQGSTEAFF.

This clone has only one observation. This rearrangement joins TRBV5-1 to TRBJ2-1, with D perhaps TRBD2 (6 bases). The CDR3 contains 15 residues. Germline CDR1 is SGHRS and CDR2 is YFSETQ. V lost 0 bases and J 3 bases, leaving 10 bases between the germline ends. CDR3 sequence reads: CASSLGGLHYNEQFF. In nucleotides, the CDR3 is TGCGCCAGCAGCTTGGGTGGACTACACTACAATGAGCAGTTCTTC. Full variable domain (missing parts from reference TRBV5-1 and TRBJ2-1): KAGVTQTPRYLIKTRGQQVTLSCSPISGHRSVSWYQQTPGQGLQFLFEYFSETQRNKGNFPGRFSGRQFSNSRSEMNVSTLELGDSALYLCASSLGGLHYNEQFFGPGTRLTVL.

The chain is built from TRBV30 and TRBJ1-2; D perhaps matches TRBD1 (5 bases). This CDR3 has 14 residues. V was shortened by 7 bases and J by 4 bases, with 19 bases between the two germline ends. CDR1 GTSNPN and CDR2 SVGIG come from the germline V gene (reference sequence). CDR3 residues: CAFDPGLTGYGYTF. The CDR3 DNA reads TGTGCCTTCGACCCGGGACTGACGGGCTATGGCTACACCTTC.